These 23 T cell receptor beta chains share one sample of origin, sequenced in a study of OX40 agonist ivuxolimab in advanced cancers. The method was immunoSEQ multiplex PCR; TCRdb's version includes in-frame clones alone and lacks a portion of them. This sample has around 84,000 clones, with roughly four fifths found just once. The source material was CD4+ or CD8+ T cells sorted from blood, sampled in a trial of the OX40 agonist ivuxolimab. All receptors come from an adult with an advanced solid tumor such as melanoma, head and neck, liver or kidney cancer.

The rearrangement links TRBV18 to TRBJ2-2; D gene unclear. The CDR3 runs 13 residues. Germline V gene lookup returns CDR1 KGHSH and CDR2 LQKENI. V lost 2 bases and J 6 bases, leaving 7 bases between the germline ends. For the CDR3, the DNA is TGTGCCAGCTCACCAGCCACACCCGGGGAGCTGTTTTTT. Its protein is CASSPATPGELFF.

The chain joins TRBV18 to TRBJ2-5; D not resolved. The germline CDR1 and CDR2 sequences are KGHSH and LQKENI. The CDR3 runs to 12 residues. With 4 bases removed from V and 2 bases from J, the gap between germline ends came to 5 bases. CDR3 region: CASSRQQETQYF. CDR3 coding DNA: TGTGCCAGCTCACGTCAGCAAGAGACCCAGTACTTC.

For this clone: One end of the junction does not line up with germline, which may come from a read error. The CDR3 DNA follows: TGTGCCGCCAGCAGAGGGGGGGCAGGTGGCTACACCTTC. Protein sequence: CAASRGGAGGYTF. The V call is TRBV15, the J call TRBJ1-2; D perhaps matches TRBD1 (6 bases). Germline V gene data show CDR1 as LNHNV and CDR2 as YYDKDF (reference sequence). There are 13 residues in the CDR3.

The J gene is TRBJ1-1, the V gene TRBV18; 9 positions agree with TRBD1. V shed 6 bases, J shed 3 bases, and the junction held 8 bases outside the gene matches. The CDR3 runs 15 residues. CDR1 is KGHSH, CDR2 LQKENI, per germline. The CDR3 loop reads CASSLRQGVDTEAFF. DNA for the CDR3: TGTGCCAGCTCGTTGAGACAGGGGGTGGACACTGAAGCTTTCTTT.

The V and J genes are TRBV18 and TRBJ2-5, with a weak D call TRBD1 (5 bases). Germline-derived CDR1 and CDR2 are KGHSH and LQKENI. This CDR3 contains 13 residues. Trimming removed 6 bases from V and 2 bases from J, with 10 bases in between. The DNA for the CDR3 is TGTGCCAGCTCCCCAAGACAGCAAGAGACCCAGTACTTC. Amino acid sequence: CASSPRQQETQYF.

The V gene is TRBV5-1, the J gene TRBJ2-5; 8 bases agree with TRBD1. Looked up from germline, CDR1 is SGHRS and CDR2 is YFSETQ. The ends lost 4 bases at V and 4 bases at J; junction bases unmatched: 6. The CDR3 runs 14 residues. The CDR3 protein is CASSLGQGPETQYF. The CDR3 DNA reads TGCGCCAGCAGCCTCGGACAGGGACCAGAGACCCAGTACTTC.

The rearrangement uses TRBV6-1 and TRBJ2-7; 9 bases are shared with TRBD1. Germline assignment: CDR1 MNHNS and CDR2 SASEGT. The CDR3 consists of 13 residues. The J segment lost 5 bases and the V segment lost 10 bases, leaving 9 bases of the junction unmatched. DNA for the CDR3: TGTGCCACTCTCCCACAGGGGGCCGACGAGCAGTACTTC. This sequence encodes CATLPQGADEQYF.

The chain recombines TRBV13 with TRBJ2-2, with D uncertain. V was clipped by 5 bases and J by 0 bases, with 13 bases between them. Germline values: CDR1 PRHDT, CDR2 FYEKMQ (reference sequence). The CDR3 has 16 residues. CDR3 amino acids: CASSPRGSANTGELFF. The DNA of the CDR3 is TGTGCCAGCAGCCCCCGTGGCAGCGCGAACACCGGGGAGCTGTTTTTT.

This chain uses TRBV7-9 with TRBJ1-1; D call uncertain. V was clipped by 3 bases and J by 0 bases, with 8 bases between them. The CDR3 is made up of 14 amino acids. Looked up from germline, CDR1 is SEHNR and CDR2 is FQNEAQ (reference sequence). Written as DNA, the CDR3 is TGTGCCAGCAGCTTTTCAGCAATGAACACTGAAGCTTTCTTT. This gives the protein CASSFSAMNTEAFF. Using reference TRBV7-9 and TRBJ1-1 for the parts outside the CDR3, the full variable domain is DTGVSQNPRHKITKRGQNVTFRCDPISEHNRLYWYRQTLGQGPEFLTYFQNEAQLEKSRLLSDRFSAERPKGSFSTLEIQRTEQGDSAMYLCASSFSAMNTEAFFGQGTRLTVV.

The chain links TRBV6-5 to TRBJ2-7; TRBD2 matches 9 bases. The CDR3 totals 13 residues. The germline CDR1 and CDR2 sequences are MNHEY and SVGAGI. Losses at the gene ends were 5 bases for V and 4 bases for J; bases not matched to a gene: 3. CDR3 region: CASSGGRGYEQYF. The CDR3 bases are TGTGCCAGCAGTGGCGGGAGGGGTTACGAGCAGTACTTC.

The chain recombines TRBV2 with TRBJ2-2; D call uncertain. This CDR3 has 14 amino acids. In germline, CDR1 is SNHLY, CDR2 FYNNEI. V lost 2 bases to trimming and J lost 0 bases, with 4 bases between them. CDR3 loop: CASSELANTGELFF. The CDR3 bases are TGTGCCAGCAGTGAATTAGCGAACACCGGGGAGCTGTTTTTT.

The chain couples TRBV5-1 to TRBJ1-1, with D possibly being TRBD1 (6 bases). CDR3 size: 14 residues. Trimming stripped 2 bases from V and 6 bases from J, with 14 bases between. Germline V CDR1 and CDR2: SGHRS, YFSETQ. The CDR3: CASSFSSDSSEAFF. In DNA, the CDR3 is TGCGCCAGCAGCTTCTCCTCGGACAGTTCTGAAGCTTTCTTT.

The V and J genes are TRBV28 and TRBJ2-3; no clear D gene. Germline CDR1 and CDR2: MDHEN and SYDVKM. This CDR3 comprises 15 residues. V lost 6 bases, J lost 6 bases, and 19 bases lay in between. The CDR3 protein is CASSFSGQPRDTQYF. The CDR3 DNA reads as TGTGCCAGCAGCTTCTCGGGCCAACCGAGGGATACGCAGTATTTT. The full variable domain, with the rest looked up from reference TRBV28 and TRBJ2-3, is DVKVTQSSRYLVKRTGEKVFLECVQDMDHENMFWYRQDPGLGLRLIYFSYDVKMKEKGDIPEGYSVSREKKERFSLILESASTNQTSMYLCASSFSGQPRDTQYFGPGTRLTVL.

V usage is TRBV5-1 and J usage is TRBJ2-3, with 8 bases lining up with TRBD1. Germline V gene lookup returns CDR1 SGHRS and CDR2 YFSETQ. The CDR3 is made up of 14 amino acids. The trim removed 7 bases at V and 0 bases at J, leaving 4 bases unmatched. CDR3 region: CASSRQGSTDTQYF. In DNA form, the CDR3 reads TGCGCCAGCTCCCGACAGGGGAGCACAGATACGCAGTATTTT.

The chain joins TRBV4-1 to TRBJ2-6, with D perhaps TRBD1 (5 bases). This CDR3 has 17 amino acids. Germline lookup yields CDR1 MGHRA and CDR2 YSYEKL. The ends were cut back, 5 bases at V and 0 bases at J, with 14 bases in the middle. The CDR3 DNA follows: TGCGCCAGCAGCTCCAGGGTAAAGAACTCTGGGGCCAACGTCCTGACTTTC. Its protein product is CASSSRVKNSGANVLTF.

The V and J genes are TRBV4-1 and TRBJ2-7; the D gene is possibly TRBD1 (7 bases). With 8 bases removed from V and 3 bases from J, the gap between germline ends came to 14 bases. The CDR3 length is 13 residues. Germline V gene lookup returns CDR1 MGHRA and CDR2 YSYEKL. This chain's CDR3 is CASGRQGGYEQYF. Here the CDR3 DNA reads TGCGCCAGCGGCCGTCAGGGGGGCTACGAGCAGTACTTC.

The V gene is TRBV7-9, the J gene TRBJ2-1; TRBD2 aligns across 9 bases. The V and J ends lost 5 bases and 5 bases, in that order; junction bases with no gene match: 7. The CDR3 contains 15 residues. Germline lookup yields CDR1 SEHNR and CDR2 FQNEAQ (reference sequence). CDR3: CASSPGVAGDNEQFF. The CDR3 DNA reads as TGTGCCAGCAGCCCCGGGGTAGCGGGGGACAATGAGCAGTTCTTC.

The rearrangement uses TRBV6-5 and TRBJ1-1, with D possibly matching TRBD1 (5 bases). The V end was cut by 5 bases, the J end by 5 bases, with 12 bases between. The CDR3 is made up of 13 amino acids. The germline V gene encodes CDR1 MNHEY and CDR2 SVGAGI. The CDR3 protein is CASSPGLGTEAFF. CDR3 sequence (DNA): TGTGCCAGCAGTCCGGGACTGGGGACTGAAGCTTTCTTT.

The gene calls are TRBV5-1 and TRBJ2-7, with 9 bases lining up with TRBD1. CDR1 is SGHRS, CDR2 YFSETQ, per germline. The CDR3 is 14 amino acids. V shed 0 bases and J 11 bases; nucleotides not matched to a gene: 9. CDR3 in amino acids: CASSLVGTGKSEYF. CDR3 coding DNA: TGCGCCAGCAGCTTGGTCGGGACAGGGAAGTCAGAGTACTTC.

This clone was recorded a few times. The chain is built from TRBV19 and TRBJ2-1; TRBD2 might be the D (6 bases). Trimming took off 1 base at V and 0 bases at J, with 7 bases between the two ends. Germline V gene data show CDR1 as LNHDA and CDR2 as SQIVND (reference sequence). This CDR3 spans 15 amino acids. The CDR3, as DNA: TGTGCCAGTAGTATAGGAGCGGGCTCCTACAATGAGCAGTTCTTC. Translated: CASSIGAGSYNEQFF.

This chain links TRBV10-3 with TRBJ2-2; 8 bases are a match to TRBD2. This CDR3 region has 16 residues. CDR1 ENHRY and CDR2 SYGVKD come from the germline V gene. Germline trimming cut 5 bases from V and 4 bases from J; bases unmatched to any gene: 9. The CDR3 loop reads CAISSGGSLSTGELFF. The CDR3 DNA sequence: TGTGCCATCAGTTCGGGGGGGTCCCTGAGCACCGGGGAGCTGTTTTTT.

Only one count was recorded for this clone. The rearrangement joins TRBV7-8 to TRBJ2-1; 8 bases line up with TRBD2. Germline CDR1 SGHVS, CDR2 FQNEAQ. The CDR3 is made up of 16 amino acids. Germline trimming cut 2 bases from V and 5 bases from J; bases unmatched to any gene: 8. CDR3 nucleotide sequence: TGTGCCAGCAGCTTAAGACGACTAGCGTTAAACAATGAGCAGTTCTTC. It is translated as CASSLRRLALNNEQFF.

This clone was seen only a few times. V is TRBV28 and J is TRBJ1-4; no clear D. This CDR3 is built from 14 residues. Germline V gives CDR1 MDHEN, CDR2 SYDVKM. Deletions cut 8 bases from V and 8 bases from J, with 18 bases between. CDR3 nucleotides: TGTGCCAGCGGCTTGACGAACGGTGGCGAAAAACTGTTTTTT. It yields the protein CASGLTNGGEKLFF.